Listed here are 17 T cell receptor beta chains from one sample, sequenced in a study of cytomegalovirus exposure and HLA in healthy donors. It was with 60 Vbeta and 13 Jbeta primers that the PCR ran. Using immunoSEQ multiplex PCR, the repertoire was profiled, and TCRdb retains in-frame clones only, with some absent. The repertoire holds about 150,000 clones, with over 70% as singletons. Sequencing was carried out using PBMCs. These receptors were taken from a man younger than 45 in good health and CMV-seropositive.

The chain has TRBV29-1 and TRBJ1-4; D perhaps matches TRBD1 (5 bases). Trimming shortened V by 6 bases and J by 0 bases, and 14 bases separated the two germline ends. The germline CDR1 and CDR2 sequences are SQVTM and ANQGSEA. This CDR3 has 15 amino acids. The CDR3 coding sequence is TGCAGCGTGACTCAAAGACAGTCAACTAATGAAAAACTGTTTTTT. This codes for CSVTQRQSTNEKLFF.

This chain joins TRBV9 and TRBJ2-1; 10 bases line up with TRBD2. Per the germline V gene, CDR1 is SGDLS and CDR2 is YYNGEE. The CDR3 covers 14 residues. Germline trimming cut 3 bases from V and 8 bases from J; bases unmatched to any gene: 5. This CDR3 reads CASSGTSGWDEQFF. The CDR3 DNA sequence: TGTGCCAGCAGCGGGACTAGCGGTTGGGATGAGCAGTTCTTC.

This clone was found a few times. The rearrangement uses TRBV28 and TRBJ2-6; 8 positions match TRBD2. The ends lost 5 bases at V and 0 bases at J; junction bases unmatched: 9. The CDR3 spans 18 residues. Germline CDR1 is MDHEN and CDR2 is SYDVKM. Here the CDR3 DNA reads TGTGCCAGCAGTCCATGGACTAGCTCGAGCTCTGGGGCCAACGTCCTGACTTTC. It is translated as CASSPWTSSSSGANVLTF.

This chain connects TRBV4-3 to TRBJ2-4; D possibly corresponds to TRBD2 (5 bases). V was trimmed by 0 bases and J by 7 bases, leaving 13 bases between them. CDR1 and CDR2 from the germline V gene are LGHNA and YSLEER. CDR3 size: 15 residues. The CDR3 nucleotides read TGCGCCAGCAGCCAAGAGGACTGGCGTGGTAACATTCAGTACTTC. It codes for CASSQEDWRGNIQYF.

In its sample, this clone was seen once. The chain is built from TRBV19 and TRBJ1-1; no clear D gene. The CDR3 spans 14 residues. Germline-derived CDR1 and CDR2 are LNHDA and SQIVND (reference sequence). Trimming removed 1 base at V and 0 bases at J, with 6 bases between. This chain's CDR3 is CASSIGALNTEAFF. DNA for the CDR3: TGTGCCAGTAGTATAGGGGCCTTGAACACTGAAGCTTTCTTT.

The chain has TRBV6-1 and TRBJ1-5; D is unclear. The V and J ends lost 5 bases and 6 bases respectively, with 14 bases between them. Looked up from germline, CDR1 is MNHNS and CDR2 is SASEGT. The CDR3 is made up of 14 amino acids. In DNA form, the CDR3 reads TGTGCCAGCAGTTGGTCGGAGGGCCTTCAGCCCCAGCATTTT. It is translated as CASSWSEGLQPQHF.

V and J are TRBV11-3 and TRBJ2-1; 10 bases align to TRBD1. Unmatched junction bases numbered 12, after V lost 5 bases and J lost 5 bases. Germline-derived CDR1 and CDR2 are SGHNT and YENEEA. The CDR3 is 17 residues long. The CDR3 DNA follows: TGTGCCAGCAGCGCCGGACAGGGGGGCGGGACTAACAATGAGCAGTTCTTC. Its translation: CASSAGQGGGTNNEQFF.

The chain uses TRBV28 and TRBJ1-1; 9 bases fit TRBD1. CDR3 length: 15 amino acids. V trimming: 5 bases; J trimming: 1 base; junction bases outside the gene matches: 5. Looked up from germline, CDR1 is MDHEN and CDR2 is SYDVKM. CDR3 protein: CASSDDRGENTEAFF. The CDR3, as DNA: TGTGCCAGCAGTGACGACAGGGGGGAGAACACTGAAGCTTTCTTT. The whole variable domain, filled in from reference TRBV28 and TRBJ1-1, reads DVKVTQSSRYLVKRTGEKVFLECVQDMDHENMFWYRQDPGLGLRLIYFSYDVKMKEKGDIPEGYSVSREKKERFSLILESASTNQTSMYLCASSDDRGENTEAFFGQGTRLTVV.

This clone was observed once. The chain joins TRBV9 to TRBJ2-5; D may be TRBD2 (5 bases). The germline CDR1 and CDR2 sequences are SGDLS and YYNGEE. Trimming pared 0 bases from V and 2 bases from J, leaving 8 bases between. The length of the CDR3 is 14 residues. CDR3 sequence reads: CASSVDLAQETQYF. CDR3 bases: TGTGCCAGCAGCGTAGATCTAGCTCAAGAGACCCAGTACTTC.

This chain joins TRBV30 and TRBJ1-6; D remains ambiguous. V lost 3 bases and J 8 bases, leaving 8 bases between the germline ends. Germline V lookup: CDR1 GTSNPN, CDR2 SVGIG (reference sequence). The CDR3 sequence is 12 residues long. DNA of the CDR3: TGTGCCTGGAGCAGCGGGGATTCACCCCTCCACTTT. Translating gives CAWSSGDSPLHF.

The J gene is TRBJ1-2, the V gene TRBV7-2, with D perhaps TRBD1 (5 bases). Trimming cost V 5 bases and J 3 bases, with 7 bases left between them. This CDR3 has 12 residues. Germline CDR1 SGHTA, CDR2 FQGNSA. The DNA of the CDR3 is TGTGCCAGCAGCCCGACAGACTATGGCTACACCTTC. This codes for CASSPTDYGYTF.

With respect to this clone: Other DNA sequences from this sample encode an identical CDR3 as well. V is TRBV7-8 and J is TRBJ1-2, with a possible D match to TRBD1 (6 bases). The germline V and J ends were trimmed by 4 bases and 3 bases, with 9 bases remaining between them. Per the germline V gene, CDR1 is SGHVS and CDR2 is FQNEAQ. This CDR3 region has 13 residues. The CDR3 reads CASSSDRDYGYTF. The CDR3 DNA is TGTGCCAGCAGCTCGGACAGAGACTATGGCTACACCTTC.

A word on this clone: At one of its ends the junction is not consistent with the germline gene, which may arise from a read error. CDR3 in amino acids: CSSSAHDRAIYGYTF. For the CDR3, the DNA is TGTTCCAGCAGCGCCCACGACAGGGCGATCTATGGCTACACCTTC. This rearrangement joins TRBV7-9 to TRBJ1-2, with 7 bases identical to TRBD1. CDR1 and CDR2 from the germline V gene are SEHNR and FQNEAQ (reference sequence). The length of the CDR3 is 15 residues.

The table lists this clone with a count of one. This chain joins TRBV6-1 and TRBJ2-3; 11 bases map to TRBD2. CDR3 size: 17 residues. V gave up 0 bases and J gave up 2 bases; unmatched junction bases: 4. Germline CDR1 MNHNS, CDR2 SASEGT. CDR3 bases: TGTGCCAGCAGTGAAGCCCTAGCGGGAGGTTCCACAGATACGCAGTATTTT. Translated: CASSEALAGGSTDTQYF.

This chain links TRBV11-2 with TRBJ2-3; 9 bases match TRBD2. V lost 5 bases, J lost 4 bases, and 10 bases stayed unmatched. Germline lookup yields CDR1 SGHAT and CDR2 FQNNGV. The CDR3 loop spans 16 amino acids. CDR3 protein: CASSALRGGAADTQYF. The CDR3, as DNA: TGTGCCAGCAGCGCCCTGCGCGGGGGGGCCGCAGATACGCAGTATTTT.

This clone was seen once. The chain has TRBV28 and TRBJ1-2; 9 bases agree with TRBD1. The CDR3 runs to 14 residues. Germline V gene data show CDR1 as MDHEN and CDR2 as SYDVKM. V gave up 5 bases and J gave up 4 bases; unmatched junction bases: 5. CDR3 in DNA: TGTGCCAGCAGTCGACAGGGGGTCCCCTATGGCTACACCTTC. This codes for CASSRQGVPYGYTF.

The CDR3 nucleotides read TGCGCCAGCAGCTTGGCGGGAGGCAGCAATCAGCCCCAGCATTTT. This gives the protein CASSLAGGSNQPQHF. This chain joins TRBV5-1 and TRBJ1-5, with D unresolved. Trimming shortened V by 0 bases and J by 1 base, and 8 bases separated the two germline ends. CDR1 and CDR2 from the germline V gene are SGHRS and YFSETQ. The CDR3 sequence is 15 residues long.